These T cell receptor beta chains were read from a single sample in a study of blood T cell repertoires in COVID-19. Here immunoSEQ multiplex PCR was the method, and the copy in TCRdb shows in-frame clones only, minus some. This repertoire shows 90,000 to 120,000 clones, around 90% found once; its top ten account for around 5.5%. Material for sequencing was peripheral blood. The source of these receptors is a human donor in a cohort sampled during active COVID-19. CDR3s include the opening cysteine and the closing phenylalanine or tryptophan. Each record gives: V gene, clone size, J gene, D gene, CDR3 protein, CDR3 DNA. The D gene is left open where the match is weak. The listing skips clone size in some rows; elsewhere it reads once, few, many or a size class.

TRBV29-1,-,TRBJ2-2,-,CSVLVTTMGNTGELFF,TGCAGCGTTCTCGTGACAACGATGGGGAACACCGGGGAGCTGTTTTTT
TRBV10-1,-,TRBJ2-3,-,CASSNSEVRTDTQYF,TGCGCCAGCAGCAATAGCGAAGTACGCACAGATACGCAGTATTTT
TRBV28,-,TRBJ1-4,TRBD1,CASSLANQGAREKLFF,TGTGCCAGCAGTTTAGCTAATCAGGGGGCGCGCGAAAAACTGTTTTTT
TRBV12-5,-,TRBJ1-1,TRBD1,CASGGQGNTEAFF,TGTGCTAGTGGGGGACAGGGGAACACTGAAGCTTTCTTT
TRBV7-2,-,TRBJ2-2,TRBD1,CASSPTGGTGELFF,TGTGCCAGCAGCCCGACAGGGGGCACCGGGGAGCTGTTTTTT
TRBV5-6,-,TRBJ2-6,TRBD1,CASSYRDRGFFGANVLTF,TGTGCCAGCAGCTACCGGGACAGGGGTTTCTTTGGGGCCAACGTCCTGACTTTC
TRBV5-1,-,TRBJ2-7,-,CASSRETGRMYEQYF,TGCGCCAGCAGCCGGGAGACGGGACGGATGTACGAGCAGTACTTC
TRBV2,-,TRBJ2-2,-,CASRRETGLNTGELFF,TGTGCCAGCAGACGGGAGACAGGGCTGAACACCGGGGAGCTGTTTTTT
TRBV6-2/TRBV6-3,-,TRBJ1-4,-,CASSHRPPLRATNEKLFF,TGTGCCAGCAGTCACCGGCCCCCCTTGAGGGCAACTAATGAAAAACTGTTTTTT
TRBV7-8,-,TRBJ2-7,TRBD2,CASSLSGLAGVREQYF,TGTGCCAGCAGCTTATCGGGACTAGCGGGAGTGAGAGAGCAGTACTTC
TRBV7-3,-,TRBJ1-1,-,CASSPRARGTEAFF,TGTGCCAGCAGCCCCAGGGCCAGGGGCACTGAAGCTTTCTTT
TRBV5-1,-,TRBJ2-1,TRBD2,CASSLVLAGGYNEQFF,TGCGCCAGCAGCTTGGTGCTAGCGGGAGGGTACAATGAGCAGTTCTTC
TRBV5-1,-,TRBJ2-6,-,CASSLAGSGANVLTF,TGCGCCAGCAGCTTGGCAGGGTCTGGGGCCAACGTCCTGACTTTC
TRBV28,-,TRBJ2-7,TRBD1,CASSPTGGTSYEQYF,TGTGCCAGCAGTCCGACAGGGGGGACCTCCTACGAGCAGTACTTC
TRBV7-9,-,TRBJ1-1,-,CASSAPGRNTEAFF,TGTGCCAGCTCGGCGCCGGGGAGAAACACTGAAGCTTTCTTT
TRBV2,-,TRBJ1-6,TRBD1,CASSRIQGPESPLHF,TGTGCCAGCAGTCGAATACAGGGGCCCGAATCACCCCTCCACTTT
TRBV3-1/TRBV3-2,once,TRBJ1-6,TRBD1,CASSQIGTGDNSPLHF,TGTGCCAGCAGCCAAATCGGGACAGGGGATAATTCACCCCTCCACTTT
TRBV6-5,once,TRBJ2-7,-,CASSSVYEQYF,TGTGCCAGCAGTTCCGTCTACGAGCAGTACTTC
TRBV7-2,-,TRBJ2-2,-,CASSLIAANTGELFF,TGTGCCAGCAGCTTAATCGCAGCGAACACCGGGGAGCTGTTTTTT
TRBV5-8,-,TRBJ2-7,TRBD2,CASSPKLAGGLLSHYEQYF,TGTGCCAGCAGCCCAAAACTAGCGGGGGGACTTCTCTCCCACTACGAGCAGTACTTC
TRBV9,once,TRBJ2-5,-,CASSVEAGLRETQYF,TGTGCCAGCAGCGTAGAGGCGGGTTTGCGGGAGACCCAGTACTTC
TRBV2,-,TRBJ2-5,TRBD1,CASRPGTGAQETQYF,TGTGCCAGCAGGCCCGGGACAGGGGCTCAAGAGACCCAGTACTTC
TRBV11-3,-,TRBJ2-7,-,CASSPWTDEQYF,TGTGCCAGCAGCCCCTGGACAGACGAGCAGTACTTC
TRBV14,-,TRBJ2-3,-,CASSQLTHPSDTQYF,TGTGCCAGCAGCCAACTGACACACCCGTCGGATACGCAGTATTTT
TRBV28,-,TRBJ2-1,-,CASSFGGGLVGTLEQFF,TGTGCCAGCAGTTTCGGTGGGGGCCTAGTTGGCACTCTTGAGCAGTTCTTC
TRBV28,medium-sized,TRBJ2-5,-,CASSRREQETQYF,TGTGCCAGCTCCCGCCGGGAACAAGAGACCCAGTACTTC
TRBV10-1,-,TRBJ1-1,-,CASSMTVSAEAFF,TGCGCCAGCAGCATGACAGTCTCCGCTGAAGCTTTCTTT
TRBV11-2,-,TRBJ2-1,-,CASSLVDAGVGNEQFF,TGTGCCAGCAGCTTAGTCGACGCAGGGGTGGGCAATGAGCAGTTCTTC
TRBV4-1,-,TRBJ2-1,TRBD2,CASSQGRASGLRGNEQFF,TGCGCCAGCAGCCAGGGGAGGGCTAGCGGGCTCAGGGGCAATGAGCAGTTCTTC
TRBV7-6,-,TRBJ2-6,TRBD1,CASSLRQGESSGANVLTF,TGTGCCAGCAGCCTCCGACAGGGGGAAAGCTCTGGGGCCAACGTCCTGACTTTC
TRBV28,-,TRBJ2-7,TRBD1,CASSLIGQGAYEQYF,TGTGCCAGCAGTTTAATCGGTCAGGGGGCTTACGAGCAGTACTTC
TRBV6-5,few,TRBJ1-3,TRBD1,CASRKQGAGNTIYF,TGTGCCAGCAGGAAACAGGGGGCTGGAAACACCATATATTTT
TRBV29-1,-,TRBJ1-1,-,CSVGPGWIGQNTEAFF,TGCAGCGTTGGCCCAGGGTGGATTGGTCAGAACACTGAAGCTTTCTTT
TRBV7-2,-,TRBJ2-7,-,CASSLPGIYEQYF,TGTGCCAGCAGCTTGCCGGGAATCTACGAGCAGTACTTC
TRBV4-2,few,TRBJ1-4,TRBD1,CASSLGQDANEKLFF,TGTGCCAGCAGCCTGGGACAGGACGCTAATGAAAAACTGTTTTTT
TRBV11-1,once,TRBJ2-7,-,CASSLGPGSYEQYF,TGTGCCAGCAGCTTAGGCCCAGGCTCCTACGAGCAGTACTTC
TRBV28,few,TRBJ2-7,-,CASRAPGVGSYEQYF,TGTGCCAGCAGGGCGCCGGGGGTTGGCTCCTACGAGCAGTACTTC
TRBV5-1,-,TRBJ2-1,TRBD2,CASSNRTSGIYEQFF,TGCGCCAGCAGCAACCGGACTAGCGGTATCTATGAGCAGTTCTTC
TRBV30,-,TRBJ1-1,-,CAWSSGLAKGEAFF,TGTGCCTGGAGTTCGGGACTCGCAAAGGGTGAAGCTTTCTTT
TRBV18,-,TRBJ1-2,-,CASSGDYYGYTF,TGTGCCAGCTCCGGGGATTACTATGGCTACACCTTC
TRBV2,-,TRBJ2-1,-,CASRPGAGALGGEQFF,TGTGCCAGCAGGCCCGGGGCGGGGGCCTTGGGGGGTGAGCAGTTCTTC
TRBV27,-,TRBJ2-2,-,CASSPRRGSTNTGELFF,TGTGCCAGCAGTCCCCGGCGCGGATCAACGAACACCGGGGAGCTGTTTTTT
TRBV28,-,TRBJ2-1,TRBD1,CASSRQGPNEQFF,TGTGCCAGCAGCCGACAGGGGCCCAATGAGCAGTTCTTC
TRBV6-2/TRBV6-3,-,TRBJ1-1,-,CASSYAGEAFF,TGTGCCAGCAGTTACGCAGGTGAAGCTTTCTTT
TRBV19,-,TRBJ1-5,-,CASSIAFLNQPQHF,TGTGCCAGTAGTATAGCCTTCTTGAATCAGCCCCAGCATTTT